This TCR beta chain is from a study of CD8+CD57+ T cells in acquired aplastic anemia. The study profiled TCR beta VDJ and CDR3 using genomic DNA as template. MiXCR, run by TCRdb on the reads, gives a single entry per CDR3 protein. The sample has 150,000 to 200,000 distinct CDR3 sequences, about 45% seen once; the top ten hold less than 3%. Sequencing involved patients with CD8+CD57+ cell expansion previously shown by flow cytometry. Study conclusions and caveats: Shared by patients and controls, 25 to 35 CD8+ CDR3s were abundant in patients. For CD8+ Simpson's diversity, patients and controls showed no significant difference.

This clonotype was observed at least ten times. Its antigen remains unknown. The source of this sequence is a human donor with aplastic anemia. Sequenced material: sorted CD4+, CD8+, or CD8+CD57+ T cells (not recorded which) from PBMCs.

This CDR3 is CASSFTGAEAFF. The CDR3 DNA follows: TGTGCCAGCAGCTTTACAGGGGCTGAAGCTTTCTTT. This sequence joins TRBV7-9 and TRBJ1-1; TRBD1 matches at 7 bases. Trimming at V came to 3 bases and at J to 6 bases, leaving 1 base not matched to a gene. Looked up from germline, CDR1 is SEHNR and CDR2 is FQNEAQ (reference sequence). This CDR3 is built from 12 residues.